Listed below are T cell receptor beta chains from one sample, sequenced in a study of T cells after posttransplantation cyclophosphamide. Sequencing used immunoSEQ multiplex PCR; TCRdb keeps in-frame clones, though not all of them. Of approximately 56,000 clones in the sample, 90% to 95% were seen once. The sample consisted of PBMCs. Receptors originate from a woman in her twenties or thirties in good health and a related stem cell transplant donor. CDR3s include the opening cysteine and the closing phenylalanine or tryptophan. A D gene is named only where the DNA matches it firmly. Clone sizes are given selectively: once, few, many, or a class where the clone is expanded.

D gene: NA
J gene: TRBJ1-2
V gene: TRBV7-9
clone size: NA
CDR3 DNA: TGTGCCAGCAAGGACGGGGTTCCAGGCTACACCTTC
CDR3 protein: CASKDGVPGYTF

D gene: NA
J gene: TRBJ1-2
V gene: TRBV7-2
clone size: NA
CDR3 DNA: TGTGCCAGCAGCCTATCGGGACAAACCTATGGCTACACCTTC
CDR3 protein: CASSLSGQTYGYTF

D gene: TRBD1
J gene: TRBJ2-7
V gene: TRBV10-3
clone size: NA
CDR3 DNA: TGTGCCATCAGTGAGTCTCTTCAGGGGGCTAACGAGCAGTACTTC
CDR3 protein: CAISESLQGANEQYF

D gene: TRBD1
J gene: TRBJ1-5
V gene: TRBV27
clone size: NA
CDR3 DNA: TGTGCCAGCAGTCCGAAAACAGGGGTTAGGGCGCCCCAGCATTTT
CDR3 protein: CASSPKTGVRAPQHF

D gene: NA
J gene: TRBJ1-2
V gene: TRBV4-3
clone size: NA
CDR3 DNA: TGCGCCAGCAGCAAATGGGGGGGCTATGGCTACACCTTC
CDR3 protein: CASSKWGGYGYTF

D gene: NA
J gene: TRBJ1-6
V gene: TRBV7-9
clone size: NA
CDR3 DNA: TGTGCCAGCAGCCCCTTGTGGGGGCGCGAGAATTCACCCCTCCACTTT
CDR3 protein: CASSPLWGRENSPLHF

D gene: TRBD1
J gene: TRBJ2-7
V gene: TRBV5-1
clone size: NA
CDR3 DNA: TGCGCCAGCAGCTCCCGACAGGGCTACGAGCAGTACTTC
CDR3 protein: CASSSRQGYEQYF

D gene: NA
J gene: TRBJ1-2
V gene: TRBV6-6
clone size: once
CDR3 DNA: TGTGCCAGCAGTTTCGAGACAGGACCCAACTATGGCTACACCTTC
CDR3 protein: CASSFETGPNYGYTF

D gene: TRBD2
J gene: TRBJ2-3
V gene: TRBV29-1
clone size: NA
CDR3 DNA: TGCAGCGTTTACCGTAGCGGGGGCCTACGCACAGATACGCAGTATTTT
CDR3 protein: CSVYRSGGLRTDTQYF

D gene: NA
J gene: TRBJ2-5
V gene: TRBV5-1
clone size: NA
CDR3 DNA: TGCGCCAGCAGCCGAACAGGCCAAGAGACCCAGTACTTC
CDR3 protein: CASSRTGQETQYF

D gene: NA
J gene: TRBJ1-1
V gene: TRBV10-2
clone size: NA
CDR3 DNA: TGCGCCAGCACCTTGACAGTTATGAACACTGAAGCTTTCTTT
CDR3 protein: CASTLTVMNTEAFF

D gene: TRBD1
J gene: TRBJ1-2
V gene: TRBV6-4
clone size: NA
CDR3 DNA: TGTGCCAGCAGTCCAGGGGGTGAGGACTATGGCTACACCTTC
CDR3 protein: CASSPGGEDYGYTF

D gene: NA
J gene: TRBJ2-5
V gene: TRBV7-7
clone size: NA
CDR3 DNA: TGTGCCAGCAGCTTTAGCGCCGGAGAGACCCAGTACTTC
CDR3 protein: CASSFSAGETQYF

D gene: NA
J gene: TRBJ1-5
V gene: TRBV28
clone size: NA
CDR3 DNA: TGTGCCAGCAGCTCCCGTACACAGCCCCAGCATTTT
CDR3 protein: CASSSRTQPQHF

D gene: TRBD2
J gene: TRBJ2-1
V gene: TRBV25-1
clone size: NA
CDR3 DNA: TGTGCCAGCAGACGAGCGGGGGGGCTCTCCAATGAGCAGTTCTTC
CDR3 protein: CASRRAGGLSNEQFF

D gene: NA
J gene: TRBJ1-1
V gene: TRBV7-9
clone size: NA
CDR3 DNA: TGTGCCAGCAGCACGGACACTATGAACACTGAAGCTTTCTTT
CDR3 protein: CASSTDTMNTEAFF

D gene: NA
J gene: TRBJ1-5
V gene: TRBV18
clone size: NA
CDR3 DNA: TGTGCCAGCTCAGCGGGGGGACTCCAGCCCCAGCATTTT
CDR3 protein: CASSAGGLQPQHF

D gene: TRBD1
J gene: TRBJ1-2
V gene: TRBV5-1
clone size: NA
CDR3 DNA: TGCGCCAGCAGCATCTCCGGGACAGCTTTCTTACCTAACTATGGCTACACCTTC
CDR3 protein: CASSISGTAFLPNYGYTF

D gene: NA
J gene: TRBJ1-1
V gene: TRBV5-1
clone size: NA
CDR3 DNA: TGCGCCAGCAGCTTAAGGGCGGGGAACGTTGGGAACACTGAAGCTTTCTTT
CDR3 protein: CASSLRAGNVGNTEAFF

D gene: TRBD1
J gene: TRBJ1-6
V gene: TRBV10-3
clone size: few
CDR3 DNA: TGTGCCATCAGTGTAGCGGGACAGGGGGATTCACCCCTCCACTTT
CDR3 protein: CAISVAGQGDSPLHF

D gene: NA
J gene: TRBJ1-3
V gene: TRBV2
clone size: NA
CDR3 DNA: TGTGCCAGCAGTGAACAGTCCTCTGGAAACACCATATATTTT
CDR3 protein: CASSEQSSGNTIYF

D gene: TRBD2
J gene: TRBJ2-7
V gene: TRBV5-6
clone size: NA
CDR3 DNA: TGTGCCAGCAGCTCCCTCCGACTAGCTCGAGAATGGGAGCAGTACTTC
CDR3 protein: CASSSLRLAREWEQYF

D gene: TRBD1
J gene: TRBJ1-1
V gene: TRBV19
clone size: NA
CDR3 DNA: TGTGCCACCTCTGGACAGGCCGTTCGGGCTTTCTTT
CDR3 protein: CATSGQAVRAFF

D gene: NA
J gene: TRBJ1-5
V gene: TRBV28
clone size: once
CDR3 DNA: TGTGCCAGCAGTTTTCTTGGTAGGGAGGCTAATCAGCCCCAGCATTTT
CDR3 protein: CASSFLGREANQPQHF

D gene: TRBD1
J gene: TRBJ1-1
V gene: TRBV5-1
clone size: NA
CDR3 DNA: TGCGCCAGCAGCTTGGACAGGGGATGGAACACTGAAGCTTTCTTT
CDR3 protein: CASSLDRGWNTEAFF

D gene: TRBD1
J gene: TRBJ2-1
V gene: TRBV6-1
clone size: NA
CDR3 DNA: TGTGCCAGCAGCAGACAGGGATACAATGAGCAGTTCTTC
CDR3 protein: CASSRQGYNEQFF

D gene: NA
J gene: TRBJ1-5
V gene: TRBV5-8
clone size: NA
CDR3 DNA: TGTGCCAGCAGCTTGACTTATAGCAATCAGCCCCAGCATTTT
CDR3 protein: CASSLTYSNQPQHF

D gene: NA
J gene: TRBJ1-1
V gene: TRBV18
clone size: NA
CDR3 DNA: TGTGCCAGCTCACCCGGGGGGGGGAACACTGAAGCTTTCTTT
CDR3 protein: CASSPGGGNTEAFF

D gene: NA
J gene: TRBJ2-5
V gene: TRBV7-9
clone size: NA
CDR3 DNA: TGTGCCAGCAGCTTAGTTCCAGGGGAGACCCAGTACTTC
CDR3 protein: CASSLVPGETQYF

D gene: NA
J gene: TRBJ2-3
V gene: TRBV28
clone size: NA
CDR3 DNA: TGTGCCAGCAGCATTTTCACAGATACGCAGTATTTT
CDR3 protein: CASSIFTDTQYF

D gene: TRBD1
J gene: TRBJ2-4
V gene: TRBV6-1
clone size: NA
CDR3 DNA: TGTGCCAGCAGTAACGGACAGGGAAACATTCAGTACTTC
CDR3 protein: CASSNGQGNIQYF

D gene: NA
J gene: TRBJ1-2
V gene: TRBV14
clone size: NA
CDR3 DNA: TGTGCCAGCAGCCCGCAAACGAGCAGGGTCTATGGCTACACCTTC
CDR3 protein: CASSPQTSRVYGYTF

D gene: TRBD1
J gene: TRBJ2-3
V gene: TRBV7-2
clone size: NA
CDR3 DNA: TGTGCCAGCAGCTTAGCGGGACAGGCCAGAGATACGCAGTATTTT
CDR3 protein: CASSLAGQARDTQYF

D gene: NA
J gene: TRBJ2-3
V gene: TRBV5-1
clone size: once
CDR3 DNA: TGCGCCAGCAGCTTGGAAGGCGGGAGCACAGATACGCAGTATTTT
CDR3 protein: CASSLEGGSTDTQYF

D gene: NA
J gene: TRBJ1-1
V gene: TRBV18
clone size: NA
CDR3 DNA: TGTGCCAGCTCACCACAGGGACAATGGAACACTGAAGCTTTCTTT
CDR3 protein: CASSPQGQWNTEAFF

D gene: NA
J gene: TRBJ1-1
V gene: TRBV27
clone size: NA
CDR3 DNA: TGTGCCAGCAGCAGGGAGGCGACCACTGAAGCTTTCTTT
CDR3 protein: CASSREATTEAFF

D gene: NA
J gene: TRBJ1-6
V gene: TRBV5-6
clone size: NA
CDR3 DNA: TGTGCCAGCAGCTTGGATATCGCGTCACCCCTCCACTTT
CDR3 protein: CASSLDIASPLHF

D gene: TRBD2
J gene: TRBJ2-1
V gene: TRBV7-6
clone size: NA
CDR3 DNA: TGTGCCACCGGGAGGGGGGTAAACAATGAGCAGTTCTTC
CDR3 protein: CATGRGVNNEQFF

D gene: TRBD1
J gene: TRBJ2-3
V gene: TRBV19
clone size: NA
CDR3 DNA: TGTGCCAGTAGGGGTCGAGGGGGCGTGAGTGGGGAAGGTACGCAGTATTTT
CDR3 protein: CASRGRGGVSGEGTQYF

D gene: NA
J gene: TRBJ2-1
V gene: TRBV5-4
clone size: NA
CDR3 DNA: TGTGCCAGCATCCAATCAGGATTCGATGAGCAGTTCTTC
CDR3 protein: CASIQSGFDEQFF

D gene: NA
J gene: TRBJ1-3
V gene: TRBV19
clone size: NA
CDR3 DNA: TGTGCCAGTAGTACAGGTGGAAACACCATATATTTT
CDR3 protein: CASSTGGNTIYF

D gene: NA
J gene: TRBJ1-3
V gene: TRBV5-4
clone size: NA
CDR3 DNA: TGTGCCAGCAGCTCCGACGGACAGATACTCTCTGGAAACACCATATATTTT
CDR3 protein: CASSSDGQILSGNTIYF

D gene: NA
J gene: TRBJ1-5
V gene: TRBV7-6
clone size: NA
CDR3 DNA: TGTGCCAGCAGCCCGGGGAGGGGTCTTAGCAATCAGCCCCAGCATTTT
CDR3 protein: CASSPGRGLSNQPQHF

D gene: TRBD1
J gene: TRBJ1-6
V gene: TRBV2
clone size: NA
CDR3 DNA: TGTGCCAGCATCGGACAGGGGCTCGATAATTCACCCCTCCACTTT
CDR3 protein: CASIGQGLDNSPLHF

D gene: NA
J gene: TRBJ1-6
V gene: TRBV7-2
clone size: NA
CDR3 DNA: TGTGCCAGCAGTCTAGAAGGTCTGCAGGGGTTGTTACCCCTCCACTTT
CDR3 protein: CASSLEGLQGLLPLHF

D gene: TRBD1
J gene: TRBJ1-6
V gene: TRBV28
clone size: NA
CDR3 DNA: TGTGCCAGCAGGACAGGGGGCGGTTCACCCCTCCACTTT
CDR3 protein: CASRTGGGSPLHF

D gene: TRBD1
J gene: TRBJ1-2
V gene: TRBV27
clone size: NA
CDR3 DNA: TGTGCCACCCGGGACAGGTCAAGACATGGCTACACCTTC
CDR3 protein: CATRDRSRHGYTF

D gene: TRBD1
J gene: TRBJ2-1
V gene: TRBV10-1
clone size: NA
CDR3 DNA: TGCGCCAGCAGTGAGTCGCCGGGACAGGGGACCAATGAGCAGTTCTTC
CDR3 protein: CASSESPGQGTNEQFF

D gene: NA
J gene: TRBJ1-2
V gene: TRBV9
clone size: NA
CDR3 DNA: TGTGCCAGCAGCGTAGGGGAGTTTAGGAGCTATGGCTACACCTTC
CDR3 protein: CASSVGEFRSYGYTF

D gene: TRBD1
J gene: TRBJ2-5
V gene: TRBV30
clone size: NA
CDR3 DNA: TGTGCCTGGAGTGTGAGAGGGGGCCACCAAGAGACCCAGTACTTC
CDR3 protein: CAWSVRGGHQETQYF

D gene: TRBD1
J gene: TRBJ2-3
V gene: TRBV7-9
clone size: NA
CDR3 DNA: TGTGCCAGCAGCCAACGGACAGGGAGCACAGATACGCAGTATTTT
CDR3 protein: CASSQRTGSTDTQYF

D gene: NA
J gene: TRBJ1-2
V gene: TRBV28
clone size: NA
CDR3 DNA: TGTGCCAGCAGTTTACTCGGGGGGGCGGCTGGCTACACCTTC
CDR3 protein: CASSLLGGAAGYTF

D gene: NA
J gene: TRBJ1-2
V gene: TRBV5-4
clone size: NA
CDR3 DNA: TGTGCCAGCAGCTTGGTGGAGGGATATGGCTACACCTTC
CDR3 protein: CASSLVEGYGYTF

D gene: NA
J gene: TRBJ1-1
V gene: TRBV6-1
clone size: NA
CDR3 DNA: TGTGCCAGCAGTGAATCGGGGGAAGGAACTGAAGCTTTCTTT
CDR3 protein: CASSESGEGTEAFF

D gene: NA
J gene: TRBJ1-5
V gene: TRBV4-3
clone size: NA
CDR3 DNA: TGCGCCAGCAGCCAAGCCGGGAGATCGGATCAGCCCCAGCATTTT
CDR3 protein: CASSQAGRSDQPQHF

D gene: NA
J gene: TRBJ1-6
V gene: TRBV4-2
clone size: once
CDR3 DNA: TGTGCCAGCAGCCAAGAGGGGGCTCTCGACTCACCCCTCCACTTT
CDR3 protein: CASSQEGALDSPLHF

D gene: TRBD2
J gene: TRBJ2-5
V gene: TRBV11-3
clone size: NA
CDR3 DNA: TGTGCCAGCAGCAGGACTAGCGGGGGGCCGGGGCAAGAGACCCAGTACTTC
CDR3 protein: CASSRTSGGPGQETQYF

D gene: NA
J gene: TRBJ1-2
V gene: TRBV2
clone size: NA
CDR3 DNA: TGTGCCAGCAGTGTCCGGGGGGGGCAGGGGGGCTACACCTTC
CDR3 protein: CASSVRGGQGGYTF

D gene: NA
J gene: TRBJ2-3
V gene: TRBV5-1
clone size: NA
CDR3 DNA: TGCGCCAGCAGCTTGGGCGGGGTCCGGGCAGATACGCAGTATTTT
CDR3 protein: CASSLGGVRADTQYF